The T cell receptor (beta chain) under discussion was sequenced for a study of cytotoxic CD8 clonotypes in ibrutinib-treated CLL. The CDR3 loop spans 14 amino acids. Per the germline V gene, CDR1 is SGDLS and CDR2 is YYNGEE. With 5 bases removed from V and 6 bases from J, the gap between germline ends came to 17 bases. Using immunoSEQ multiplex PCR, the repertoire was profiled, and TCRdb retains in-frame clones only, with some absent. In the table there are about 200,000 clones, more than 65% of which are singletons. For TCR beta libraries, approximately 2 micrograms of genomic DNA were obtained from cryopreserved PBMCs.

V and J are TRBV9 and TRBJ1-1, with D perhaps TRBD1 (5 bases). The sample in question was PBMCs, obtained after 12 months of ibrutinib treatment. This clonotype was sampled from a human donor with chronic lymphocytic leukemia. DNA of the CDR3: TGTGCCAGCAGTGAATCAGGGTTTGGCGCTGAAGCTTTCTTT. Translated, it gives CASSESGFGAEAFF. The full variable domain, its missing parts supplied by reference TRBV9 and TRBJ1-1, is DSGVTQTPKHLITATGQRVTLRCSPRSGDLSVYWYQQSLDQGLQFLIQYYNGEERAKGNILERFSAQQFPDLHSELNLSSLELGDSALYFCASSESGFGAEAFFGQGTRLTVV.